This T cell receptor (beta chain) appears in the sequencing data of a study of blood T cells in healthy people across ages. Study context: Template switching picked up about one barcoded beta molecule for each two T cells.

Points on this clonotype: What it recognizes is unknown.

V gave up 3 bases and J gave up 6 bases; unmatched junction bases: 7. The germline V gene has CDR1 DFQATT and CDR2 SNEGSKA (reference sequence). There are 14 residues in the CDR3. Overall study results and limits: There were more naive CD4+ cells and higher diversity in long-lived donors than in aged donors.

Next came a second PCR, run for about 7 to 12 cycles, which used a sample-barcoded 5' primer along with a J-beta primer mix. Every single cDNA molecule received a tag from a template-switch adaptor with 12 random nucleotides. In TCRdb, the 5' RACE reads were re-called with MiXCR into one record per CDR3 protein. The table shows about 1.4 million distinct CDR3 sequences, with 45% to 70% occurring only once. This TCR derives from a man aged 18-30 years in good health. The sample taken for sequencing was blood. The V gene is TRBV20-1, the J gene TRBJ2-7, with 11 positions matching TRBD2. The CDR3 DNA follows: TGCAGTGCTAGCAAACTAGCGGGAGTTTCCGAGCAGTACTTC. Amino acids: CSASKLAGVSEQYF.